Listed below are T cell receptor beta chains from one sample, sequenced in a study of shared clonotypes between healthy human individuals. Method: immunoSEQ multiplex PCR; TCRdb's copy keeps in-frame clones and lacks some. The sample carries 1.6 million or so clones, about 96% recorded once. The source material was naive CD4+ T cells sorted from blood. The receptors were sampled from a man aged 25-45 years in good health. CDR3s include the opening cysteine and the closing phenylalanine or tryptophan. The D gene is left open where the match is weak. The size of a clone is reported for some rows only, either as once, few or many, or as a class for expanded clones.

CDR3: CASSLEGGDTQYF
DNA: TGTGCCAGTAGTCTTGAGGGGGGAGATACGCAGTATTTT
size: .
D: .
J: TRBJ2-3
V: TRBV19

CDR3: CSASPSYEQYF
DNA: TGCAGTGCCTCCCCATCTTACGAGCAGTACTTC
size: once
D: .
J: TRBJ2-7
V: TRBV20-1

CDR3: CASSSPPKRVVDTQYF
DNA: TGTGCCAGCAGTTCCCCCCCCAAGCGGGTAGTAGATACGCAGTATTTT
size: .
D: .
J: TRBJ2-3
V: TRBV28

CDR3: CASSIGAPGAEQYF
DNA: TGTGCCAGTAGTATAGGCGCACCGGGTGCCGAGCAGTACTTC
size: .
D: .
J: TRBJ2-7
V: TRBV19

CDR3: CASSFTGTSGRALNTGELFF
DNA: TGTGCCAGCAGTTTTACGGGGACTAGCGGGAGGGCCCTCAACACCGGGGAGCTGTTTTTT
size: .
D: TRBD2
J: TRBJ2-2
V: TRBV28

CDR3: CASSFSQGRLAGELFF
DNA: TGTGCCAGCAGCTTCTCCCAGGGTCGTCTGGCCGGGGAGCTGTTTTTT
size: once
D: .
J: TRBJ2-2
V: TRBV13

CDR3: CSAVMVRPGGDTQYF
DNA: TGCAGCGCAGTGATGGTAAGACCCGGTGGAGATACGCAGTATTTT
size: .
D: .
J: TRBJ2-3
V: TRBV29-1

CDR3: CASSLGAGGPHTQYF
DNA: TGTGCCAGCAGCTTAGGAGCGGGAGGGCCCCATACGCAGTATTTT
size: .
D: TRBD2
J: TRBJ2-3
V: TRBV7-6

CDR3: CASEEPGRANEGQFF
DNA: TGTGCCAGCGAAGAACCGGGACGGGCTAATGAGGGGCAGTTCTTC
size: .
D: .
J: TRBJ2-1
V: TRBV2

CDR3: CATSRGPIETQYF
DNA: TGCGCCACCTCAAGGGGCCCGATTGAGACCCAGTACTTC
size: .
D: .
J: TRBJ2-5
V: TRBV10-1

CDR3: CASSFFNRLDTQYF
DNA: TGTGCCAGCAGCTTCTTTAACCGACTTGATACGCAGTATTTT
size: .
D: .
J: TRBJ2-3
V: TRBV5-4

CDR3: CASSFGSLGSYEQYF
DNA: TGTGCCAGCAGCTTCGGATCACTAGGCTCCTACGAGCAGTACTTC
size: .
D: .
J: TRBJ2-7
V: TRBV11-2

CDR3: CASSLASGRARTGELFF
DNA: TGTGCCAGCAGCTTGGCTAGCGGGAGGGCCCGGACCGGGGAGCTGTTTTTT
size: .
D: TRBD2
J: TRBJ2-2
V: TRBV5-4

CDR3: CASSLAGGDGYTF
DNA: TGTGCCAGCAGCTTGGCTGGGGGAGATGGCTACACCTTC
size: .
D: .
J: TRBJ1-2
V: TRBV5-4

CDR3: CASSRVPTNEKLFF
DNA: TGCGCCAGCAGCAGGGTTCCAACTAATGAAAAACTGTTTTTT
size: .
D: .
J: TRBJ1-4
V: TRBV5-1

CDR3: CASSYTGGITDTQYF
DNA: TGTGCCAGCAGTTACACAGGGGGAATCACAGATACGCAGTATTTT
size: once
D: TRBD1
J: TRBJ2-3
V: TRBV7-6

CDR3: CASSIEGRARNTEAFF
DNA: TGTGCCAGTAGTATAGAGGGTAGGGCACGCAACACTGAAGCTTTCTTT
size: .
D: .
J: TRBJ1-1
V: TRBV19

CDR3: CASSPPLAGGGETQYF
DNA: TGTGCCAGCTCACCCCCGCTAGCGGGAGGAGGAGAGACCCAGTACTTC
size: .
D: TRBD2
J: TRBJ2-5
V: TRBV18

CDR3: CASLMSQGMGNQPQHF
DNA: TGTGCCAGTCTTATGTCACAGGGGATGGGCAATCAGCCCCAGCATTTT
size: .
D: TRBD1
J: TRBJ1-5
V: TRBV19

CDR3: CASTKDRAANEQYF
DNA: TGTGCCAGCACCAAGGACAGGGCAGCTAACGAGCAGTACTTC
size: .
D: TRBD1
J: TRBJ2-7
V: TRBV2

CDR3: CASSLPAGGGYTF
DNA: TGTGCCAGCAGCCTCCCAGCCGGTGGGGGCTACACCTTC
size: .
D: .
J: TRBJ1-2
V: TRBV9

CDR3: CASSAETHGYTF
DNA: TGTGCCAGCAGCGCGGAAACCCATGGCTACACCTTC
size: .
D: .
J: TRBJ1-2
V: TRBV11-1

CDR3: CASRVGSNQPQHF
DNA: TGTGCCAGCAGGGTTGGTAGCAATCAGCCCCAGCATTTT
size: few
D: .
J: TRBJ1-5
V: TRBV27

CDR3: CASRHLAKNIQYF
DNA: TGTGCCAGCAGACACCTAGCCAAAAACATTCAGTACTTC
size: .
D: .
J: TRBJ2-4
V: TRBV11-2

CDR3: CAWSPIYEQYF
DNA: TGTGCCTGGAGCCCCATCTACGAGCAGTACTTC
size: .
D: .
J: TRBJ2-7
V: TRBV30

CDR3: CATSSGSGGGTDTQYF
DNA: TGTGCCACCAGCAGCGGGAGTGGGGGGGGGACAGATACGCAGTATTTT
size: .
D: TRBD2
J: TRBJ2-3
V: TRBV15

CDR3: CASRTYRGRSNQPQHF
DNA: TGTGCCAGCAGAACCTACAGGGGTAGAAGCAATCAGCCCCAGCATTTT
size: .
D: TRBD1
J: TRBJ1-5
V: TRBV6-6

CDR3: CASSPGTRSTDTQYF
DNA: TGTGCCAGCAGCCCCGGCACACGTAGCACAGATACGCAGTATTTT
size: .
D: .
J: TRBJ2-3
V: TRBV4-2

CDR3: CASKLTGFGNTIYF
DNA: TGTGCCAGCAAACTAACCGGGTTTGGAAACACCATATATTTT
size: .
D: .
J: TRBJ1-3
V: TRBV28

CDR3: CASSLTGSFNTGELFF
DNA: TGTGCCAGCAGCCTAACAGGGTCTTTTAACACCGGGGAGCTGTTTTTT
size: .
D: .
J: TRBJ2-2
V: TRBV7-2

CDR3: CASSPLGTSGKTQYF
DNA: TGTGCCAGCAGCCCTCTGGGGACTAGTGGAAAGACCCAGTACTTC
size: .
D: TRBD2
J: TRBJ2-5
V: TRBV7-2

CDR3: CASNEAGAGLARDTQYF
DNA: TGTGCCAGCAATGAAGCGGGGGCGGGACTAGCCAGGGATACGCAGTATTTT
size: .
D: TRBD2
J: TRBJ2-3
V: TRBV6-1

CDR3: CASSGDRYQPQHF
DNA: TGTGCCAGCAGTGGGGACAGGTATCAGCCCCAGCATTTT
size: once
D: TRBD1
J: TRBJ1-5
V: TRBV6-1

CDR3: CASSDSYDGSGEQFF
DNA: TGTGCCAGCAGTGACTCTTACGACGGGAGCGGTGAGCAGTTCTTC
size: .
D: .
J: TRBJ2-1
V: TRBV6-4

CDR3: CASSRPQGSVTEAFF
DNA: TGTGCCAGCAGCCGCCCACAGGGGAGCGTCACTGAAGCTTTCTTT
size: .
D: TRBD1
J: TRBJ1-1
V: TRBV11-2

CDR3: CASSFRLGSYNEQFF
DNA: TGTGCCAGCAGCTTTAGGTTGGGGTCCTACAATGAGCAGTTCTTC
size: .
D: .
J: TRBJ2-1
V: TRBV7-9

CDR3: CASSSPPKPAEQFF
DNA: TGTGCCAGCAGTTCTCCCCCAAAACCTGCTGAGCAGTTCTTC
size: once
D: .
J: TRBJ2-1
V: TRBV6-5

CDR3: CAISERRMNTEAFF
DNA: TGTGCCATCAGTGAGAGGAGGATGAACACTGAAGCTTTCTTT
size: .
D: .
J: TRBJ1-1
V: TRBV10-3

CDR3: CASSSGVGWPQHF
DNA: TGTGCCAGCAGTTCGGGGGTGGGTTGGCCCCAGCATTTT
size: .
D: .
J: TRBJ1-5
V: TRBV28

CDR3: CASTQPREKGYPSVYEQYF
DNA: TGTGCCAGTACCCAACCCCGGGAAAAAGGGTACCCCTCCGTCTACGAGCAGTACTTC
size: .
D: .
J: TRBJ2-7
V: TRBV5-6

CDR3: CASSSTPRGEQYF
DNA: TGTGCCAGCAGCTCCACCCCCAGGGGCGAGCAGTACTTC
size: .
D: .
J: TRBJ2-7
V: TRBV7-9

CDR3: CASSYDISKTLIGYTF
DNA: TGTGCCAGCAGTTACGACATTTCTAAGACTCTTATTGGCTACACCTTC
size: .
D: .
J: TRBJ1-2
V: TRBV6-5

CDR3: CASSLRTGGGTEAFF
DNA: TGTGCCAGCTCACTAAGGACAGGGGGAGGGACTGAAGCTTTCTTT
size: .
D: TRBD1
J: TRBJ1-1
V: TRBV18

CDR3: CASSPDRPNQPQHF
DNA: TGTGCCAGCAGTCCCGACAGGCCCAATCAGCCCCAGCATTTT
size: .
D: .
J: TRBJ1-5
V: TRBV2